Given below is one T cell receptor beta chain in context. Its antigen is not known. Per the germline V gene, CDR1 is MNHEY and CDR2 is SMNVEV (reference sequence). The ends were cut back, 3 bases at V and 7 bases at J, with 13 bases in the middle. The CDR3 length is 14 residues. These data come from a study of cytomegalovirus exposure and HLA in healthy donors. 60 Vbeta and 13 Jbeta primers were used in PCR. Here immunoSEQ multiplex PCR was the method, and the copy in TCRdb shows in-frame clones only, minus some. The repertoire holds under 100,000 clones, with about three quarters as singletons. Study-wide results and caveats: V segments that were indistinguishable, TRBV6-2 and TRBV6-3 among them, were omitted from analysis.

The chain joins TRBV27 to TRBJ2-1; D is unresolved. The specimen sequenced was PBMCs. The clonotype comes from a woman in her forties or fifties in good health and CMV-seropositive. CDR3 sequence: CASSLSLFGNEQFF. CDR3 DNA: TGTGCCAGCAGTTTGAGTCTGTTCGGGAATGAGCAGTTCTTC.